The 29 T cell receptor beta chains below come from one sample, sequenced in a study of radiotherapy plus CTLA-4 blockade in lung cancer. Using immunoSEQ multiplex PCR, the repertoire was profiled, and TCRdb retains in-frame clones only, with some absent. Of 15,000 to 20,000 clones in the sample, roughly 83% are singletons; the top ten hold 20% to 30%. The material was peripheral blood, obtained from a patient treated with radiotherapy plus ipilimumab. All receptors derive from a human donor with non-small cell lung cancer whose response to radiotherapy plus ipilimumab could not be evaluated.

This clone was counted once. The chain couples TRBV11-2 to TRBJ1-2; D unclear. This CDR3 contains 15 residues. Trimming removed 2 bases from V and 0 bases from J, with 10 bases in between. Germline CDR1 and CDR2: SGHAT and FQNNGV. Written as DNA, the CDR3 is TGTGCCAGCAGCTTATCCCGGCTAGCTAACTATGGCTACACCTTC. Protein sequence: CASSLSRLANYGYTF.

A word on this clone: At one boundary the junction diverges from the germline segment, which might be a read error. V and J are TRBV19 and TRBJ2-4, with 8 bases identical to TRBD1. Germline V gives CDR1 LNHDA, CDR2 SQIVND (reference sequence). The CDR3 is made up of 13 amino acids. Here the CDR3 DNA reads TGTGCCAGTAGTATACAGGGGGCGCTCTCTCTGAACTTC. Encoded protein: CASSIQGALSLNF.

V and J are TRBV6-5 and TRBJ1-1; unclear D gene. The germline V and J ends were trimmed by 2 bases and 1 base, with 5 bases remaining between them. The CDR3 contains 13 residues. Germline lookup yields CDR1 MNHEY and CDR2 SVGAGI. The CDR3 nucleotides read TGTGCCAGCAGTTACGGGAGGAACACTGAAGCTTTCTTT. Its translation is CASSYGRNTEAFF.

This clone was picked up a small number of times. V usage is TRBV11-2 and J usage is TRBJ2-1; 7 nucleotides line up with TRBD2. The CDR3 has 15 residues. From germline, CDR1 is SGHAT and CDR2 FQNNGV. With V trimmed by 2 bases and J by 5 bases, 6 bases remained unmatched. DNA of the CDR3: TGTGCCAGCAGCTTACTCCGACTAGCCAACAATGAGCAGTTCTTC. Its translation is CASSLLRLANNEQFF. The full variable domain, in which reference TRBV11-2 and TRBJ2-1 provide the parts outside the CDR3, is EAGVAQSPRYKIIEKRQSVAFWCNPISGHATLYWYQQILGQGPKLLIQFQNNGVVDDSQLPKDRFSAERLKGVDSTLKIQPAKLEDSAVYLCASSLLRLANNEQFFGPGTRLTVL.

CDR3 DNA sequence: TGTGCCAGCAGCTTATCTCTTGGGGCAGAGCAGTACTTC. This gives the protein CASSLSLGAEQYF. The chain couples TRBV11-2 to TRBJ2-7; a weak D match, TRBD1 (5 bases). Between the trimmed V and J ends, which lost 2 bases and 7 bases, there was a span of 12 bases. Germline CDR1 reads SGHAT; CDR2 reads FQNNGV. The CDR3 length is 13 residues.

This chain links TRBV9 with TRBJ2-7; 8 nucleotides agree with TRBD2. Germline-derived CDR1 and CDR2 are SGDLS and YYNGEE. Unmatched junction bases numbered 10, after V lost 5 bases and J lost 6 bases. The CDR3 consists of 14 residues. CDR3 in DNA: TGTGCCAGCAGACCGGGACTAGGGGCTCCCGAGCAGTACTTC. Residues: CASRPGLGAPEQYF.

J is TRBJ2-2 and V is TRBV9; D not resolved. Germline V lookup: CDR1 SGDLS, CDR2 YYNGEE. The CDR3 loop spans 13 amino acids. Trimming took off 0 bases at V and 4 bases at J, with 4 bases between the two ends. CDR3 sequence reads: CASSVATTGELFF. The CDR3 DNA reads as TGTGCCAGCAGCGTAGCTACCACCGGGGAGCTGTTTTTT.

This rearrangement joins TRBV5-6 to TRBJ2-5, with unresolved D. TRBJ2-7 explains the end of the DNA better; the J call may be wrong. The CDR3 extends over 13 amino acids. Germline CDR1 is SGHDT and CDR2 is YYEEEE. The CDR3 loop is CASSLLSSYEQYF. As DNA, the CDR3 is TGTGCCAGCAGCTTGCTGAGCTCCTACGAGCAGTACTTC.

The V call is TRBV6-5, the J call TRBJ2-3, with 9 bases fitting TRBD2. Germline trimming cut 0 bases from V and 5 bases from J; bases unmatched to any gene: 6. Germline loops: CDR1 MNHEY, CDR2 SVGAGI. The CDR3 extends over 16 amino acids. This CDR3 is CASSYSLAGAGDTQYF. The DNA of the CDR3 is TGTGCCAGCAGTTACTCACTAGCGGGCGCGGGAGATACGCAGTATTTT.

The chain employs TRBV10-2 and TRBJ1-1, with unresolved D. Germline V CDR1 and CDR2: WSHSY, SAAADI. The CDR3 is 11 residues long. V lost 6 bases, J lost 4 bases, and 6 bases lay in between. CDR3 nucleotide sequence: TGCGCCAGCAGGGGAGGCACTGAAGCTTTCTTT. As protein: CASRGGTEAFF.

V and J are TRBV6-5 and TRBJ2-1; TRBD2 matches at 13 bases. Germline V gives CDR1 MNHEY, CDR2 SVGAGI. The CDR3 has 13 residues. Trimming took 6 bases from V and 12 from J; bases not matched to a gene: 5. For the CDR3, the DNA is TGTGCCAGCAGGGGGGGACTAGCGGGACCGCAGTTCTTC. Translation gives CASRGGLAGPQFF.

The sample holds one count of this clone. The chain links TRBV11-3 to TRBJ2-7; 7 nucleotides match TRBD2. V lost 5 bases to trimming and J lost 0 bases; unmatched junction nucleotides: 4. CDR3 length equals 14 residues. Germline CDR1 reads SGHNT; CDR2 reads YENEEA. CDR3 DNA sequence: TGTGCCAGCAGCGAGGGAGGGAGCTCCTACGAGCAGTACTTC. Its protein is CASSEGGSSYEQYF.

The V call is TRBV29-1, the J call TRBJ2-7; 7 bases are a match to TRBD2. Looked up from germline, CDR1 is SQVTM and CDR2 is ANQGSEA. The V and J ends lost 3 bases and 3 bases, in that order; junction bases with no gene match: 5. The CDR3 contains 13 residues. The CDR3 reads CSVDFGGGYEQYF. The CDR3 DNA is TGCAGCGTTGATTTTGGGGGGGGCTACGAGCAGTACTTC.

The rearrangement joins TRBV18 to TRBJ2-5; D is undetermined. The assigned J gene may be wrong: the sequence end matches TRBJ2-7 better. Germline V lookup: CDR1 KGHSH, CDR2 LQKENI. The CDR3 has 14 amino acids. CDR3 DNA: TGTGCCAGCTCACCAGTGGCCTTAAACTACGAGCAGTACTTC. Its protein is CASSPVALNYEQYF.

The rearrangement joins TRBV11-2 to TRBJ2-7, with a tentative D call TRBD1 (6 bases). This CDR3 contains 15 residues. Germline V lookup: CDR1 SGHAT, CDR2 FQNNGV. V was shortened by 1 base and J by 0 bases, with 10 bases between the two germline ends. The CDR3 nucleotides read TGTGCCAGCAGCTTAGCCAGGACAGTCTCCTACGAGCAGTACTTC. It translates to CASSLARTVSYEQYF.

The rearrangement links TRBV5-1 to TRBJ2-1; D is undetermined. V was trimmed by 5 bases and J by 9 bases, leaving 9 bases between them. CDR3 size: 11 residues. CDR1 is SGHRS and CDR2 is YFSETQ in the germline V gene. The CDR3 nucleotides read TGCGCCAGCAGATCGGAGACTGAGCAGTTCTTC. It is translated as CASRSETEQFF.

This clone was observed once. The chain carries TRBV25-1 and TRBJ1-6; 9 bases fit TRBD1. The germline gives CDR1 MGHDK, CDR2 SYGVNS. The CDR3 sequence is 15 residues long. Trimming took 1 base from V and 10 from J; bases not matched to a gene: 5. Written as DNA, the CDR3 is TGTGCCAGCAGTGAATCCGACAGGGGGAACTCACCCCTCCACTTT. It yields the protein CASSESDRGNSPLHF.

The chain employs TRBV7-2 and TRBJ2-2, with a tentative D call TRBD2 (6 bases). The CDR3 is made up of 16 amino acids. The V gene's germline CDR1 is SGHTA and CDR2 FQGNSA. V shed 3 bases and J shed 5 bases, with 16 bases lying between them. CDR3 nucleotide sequence: TGTGCCAGCAGCTTCCCGACCCTTCGGGGGACCGGGGAGCTGTTTTTT. Its translation: CASSFPTLRGTGELFF.

The rearrangement joins TRBV7-8 to TRBJ1-1, with D unresolved. CDR3 length equals 15 residues. V was clipped by 5 bases and J by 1 base, with 14 bases between them. Germline CDR1 SGHVS, CDR2 FQNEAQ. This CDR3 reads CASSPNEQANTEAFF. The CDR3 DNA reads TGTGCCAGCAGCCCGAATGAGCAGGCGAACACTGAAGCTTTCTTT.

The CDR3 loop reads CASSSWDSSTDTQYF. Written as DNA, the CDR3 is TGTGCCAGCAGTTCCTGGGACAGCAGCACAGATACGCAGTATTTT. The chain links TRBV6-5 to TRBJ2-3; TRBD1 agrees at 7 bases. The CDR3 covers 15 residues. V lost 4 bases, J lost 0 bases, and 4 bases stayed unmatched. Germline CDR1 MNHEY, CDR2 SVGAGI.

This chain uses TRBV28 with TRBJ1-6, with 7 positions matching TRBD1. Germline values: CDR1 MDHEN, CDR2 SYDVKM. This CDR3 has 12 amino acids. V was pared by 10 bases and J by 8 bases, with 5 bases of the junction left unmatched. CDR3 DNA sequence: TGTGCCACCACAGGGGACCATTCACCCCTCCACTTT. Translated, it gives CATTGDHSPLHF.

The DNA of the CDR3 is TGTGCCAGCAGTGCCATAGCGGGGGGGGCCTACGAGCAGTACTTC. Translated: CASSAIAGGAYEQYF. This chain joins TRBV28 and TRBJ2-7; TRBD2 agrees at 11 bases. The CDR3 loop spans 15 amino acids. V lost 5 bases to trimming and J lost 2 bases; unmatched junction nucleotides: 5. Germline values: CDR1 MDHEN, CDR2 SYDVKM.

As regards this clone: Additional DNA sequences in this sample encode the identical CDR3. V gene TRBV10-3 combines with J gene TRBJ2-3; 10 bases are shared with TRBD1. In germline, CDR1 is ENHRY, CDR2 SYGVKD. The CDR3 covers 15 residues. Trimming took 7 bases from V and 8 from J; bases not matched to a gene: 12. CDR3 nucleotides: TGTGCCATCACCCCGGGACAGGGGACCGAGGGTACGCAGTATTTT. This encodes CAITPGQGTEGTQYF.

This chain links TRBV2 with TRBJ1-1; TRBD1 might be the D (5 bases). The CDR3 sequence is 13 residues long. Looked up from germline, CDR1 is SNHLY and CDR2 is FYNNEI. The V end was cut by 5 bases, the J end by 2 bases, with 9 bases between. CDR3 coding DNA: TGTGCCAGCAGTTCGGGACTCAACACTGAAGCTTTCTTT. This gives the protein CASSSGLNTEAFF.

The gene calls are TRBV29-1 and TRBJ2-2; no clear D. Trimming shortened V by 6 bases and J by 0 bases, and 8 bases separated the two germline ends. The length of the CDR3 is 13 residues. CDR1 and CDR2 (germline): SQVTM, ANQGSEA. The DNA for the CDR3 is TGCAGCGTCTTTTCCGCGAACACCGGGGAGCTGTTTTTT. Its translation: CSVFSANTGELFF.

The chain links TRBV28 to TRBJ2-1; TRBD2 matches at 13 bases. The CDR3 is made up of 15 amino acids. The germline V gene has CDR1 MDHEN and CDR2 SYDVKM. With 8 bases clipped from V and 8 bases from J, the junction kept 9 bases outside the gene matches. CDR3 in DNA: TGTGCCAGCTTCGGAACTAGCGGGAGGGGGTATGAGCAGTTCTTC. Translating it yields CASFGTSGRGYEQFF.

The count of this clone is one. The genes are TRBV4-1 and TRBJ2-1; TRBD2 aligns across 13 bases. V dropped 2 bases and J dropped 0; count of bases not matched to a gene: 7. Germline CDR1 reads MGHRA; CDR2 reads YSYEKL. This CDR3 has 19 residues. In DNA, the CDR3 is TGCGCCAGCAGCCAACCCCTTCGGACTAGCGGGAGCTCCTACAATGAGCAGTTCTTC. Translated, it gives CASSQPLRTSGSSYNEQFF.

This clone occurred once. The chain is built from TRBV29-1 and TRBJ2-1; 13 bases map to TRBD2. V gave up 4 bases and J gave up 6 bases; unmatched junction bases: 6. The CDR3 is 15 residues long. In germline, CDR1 is SQVTM, CDR2 ANQGSEA. CDR3 sequence (DNA): TGCAGCGTTGCCCACGGACTAGCGGGAGTCAATGAGCAGTTCTTC. Protein sequence: CSVAHGLAGVNEQFF.

The chain carries TRBV23-1 and TRBJ2-7; no firm D call. TRBV23-1 is filed as an ORF, its function uncertain. With 6 bases removed from V and 0 bases from J, the gap between germline ends came to 18 bases. The CDR3 has 16 amino acids. The CDR3 sequence: CASRTPQALGSYEQYF. Here the CDR3 DNA reads TGCGCCAGCAGGACCCCTCAGGCGCTGGGCTCCTACGAGCAGTACTTC.